The 23 T cell receptor beta chains reported below all come from one sample, sequenced in a study of blood T cell repertoires in COVID-19. Clones were sequenced by immunoSEQ multiplex PCR, and TCRdb holds only the in-frame ones, with some missing. The sample records under 95,000 clones, roughly 86% being singletons. The specimen was peripheral blood. These TCRs come from a woman in her forties or fifties with acute or convalescent COVID-19.

This chain links TRBV5-4 with TRBJ1-3; D gene unclear. V dropped 2 bases and J dropped 4 bases, with 16 bases sitting between them. The CDR3 has 16 amino acids. The germline gives CDR1 SGHNT, CDR2 YYREEE (reference sequence). CDR3 sequence: CASSLSNGREGNTIYF. As DNA, the CDR3 is TGTGCCAGCAGCTTATCGAACGGGAGGGAAGGAAACACCATATATTTT. Drawing the rest from reference TRBV5-4 and TRBJ1-3, the complete variable domain is ETGVTQSPTHLIKTRGQQVTLRCSSQSGHNTVSWYQQALGQGPQFIFQYYREEENGRGNFPPRFSGLQFPNYSSELNVNALELDDSALYLCASSLSNGREGNTIYFGEGSWLTVV.

The chain uses TRBV27 and TRBJ2-7; 7 bases are a match to TRBD2. The trim removed 8 bases at V and 1 base at J, leaving 5 bases unmatched. Germline V lookup: CDR1 MNHEY, CDR2 SMNVEV (reference sequence). The CDR3 length is 13 residues. The chain's CDR3 is CASGGGISYEQYF. For the CDR3, the DNA is TGTGCCAGCGGGGGGGGAATTTCCTACGAGCAGTACTTC.

Only one count was recorded for this clone. V is TRBV25-1 and J is TRBJ2-3, with 9 bases lining up with TRBD1. Germline V CDR1 and CDR2: MGHDK, SYGVNS. This CDR3 region has 14 residues. J lost 2 bases, V lost 4 bases, and 1 base had no gene match. The CDR3 region has the DNA TGTGCCAGCAGTGGGACAGGGGTCACAGATACGCAGTATTTT. This sequence encodes CASSGTGVTDTQYF. Complete variable domain (other parts from reference TRBV25-1 and TRBJ2-3): EADIYQTPRYLVIGTGKKITLECSQTMGHDKMYWYQQDPGMELHLIHYSYGVNSTEKGDLSSESTVSRIRTEHFPLTLESARPSHTSQYLCASSGTGVTDTQYFGPGTRLTVL.

Only one count was recorded for this clone. The rearrangement joins TRBV7-9 to TRBJ1-6; 8 nucleotides line up with TRBD1. This CDR3 comprises 17 residues. Germline CDR1 and CDR2: SEHNR and FQNEAQ (reference sequence). V trimming: 4 bases; J trimming: 0 bases; junction bases outside the gene matches: 5. In DNA, the CDR3 is TGTGCCAGCAGCTCGACAGGGGCCAGCTCCTATAATTCACCCCTCCACTTT. This translates into CASSSTGASSYNSPLHF. The full variable domain, rest sourced from reference TRBV7-9 and TRBJ1-6, is DTGVSQNPRHKITKRGQNVTFRCDPISEHNRLYWYRQTLGQGPEFLTYFQNEAQLEKSRLLSDRFSAERPKGSFSTLEIQRTEQGDSAMYLCASSSTGASSYNSPLHFGNGTRLTVT.

The rearrangement links TRBV6-5 to TRBJ2-1, with 7 bases that match TRBD1. The CDR3 is 15 amino acids. Germline V CDR1 and CDR2: MNHEY, SVGAGI. Trimming took 7 bases from V and 0 from J; bases not matched to a gene: 6. DNA for the CDR3: TGTGCCAGCAAAACCCCAGGGGGCTCCTACAATGAGCAGTTCTTC. Translated: CASKTPGGSYNEQFF.

This chain joins TRBV30 and TRBJ1-3; the D gene is possibly TRBD1 (5 bases). CDR1 is GTSNPN, CDR2 SVGIG, per germline (reference sequence). The V end was cut by 4 bases, the J end by 8 bases, with 12 bases between. CDR3 length equals 12 residues. This chain's CDR3 is CAWTKGGDTIYF. DNA of the CDR3: TGTGCCTGGACGAAAGGAGGGGACACCATATATTTT.

The rearrangement links TRBV5-1 to TRBJ1-2; TRBD1 agrees at 10 bases. This CDR3 is 17 amino acids long. CDR1 and CDR2 (germline): SGHRS, YFSETQ. Germline trimming cut 4 bases from V and 1 base from J; bases unmatched to any gene: 10. CDR3 protein: CASSHTTGGAGNYGYTF. The CDR3 coding sequence is TGCGCCAGCAGCCACACGACAGGGGGCGCTGGTAACTATGGCTACACCTTC.

The rearrangement uses TRBV6-1 and TRBJ2-5, with 12 bases matching TRBD1. The germline gives CDR1 MNHNS, CDR2 SASEGT. The length of the CDR3 is 17 residues. Trimming took 4 bases from V and 5 from J; bases not matched to a gene: 11. The CDR3 region is CASSGDRGLGRRETQYF. Written as DNA, the CDR3 is TGTGCCAGCAGTGGGGACAGGGGGCTTGGGCGACGGGAGACCCAGTACTTC.

A single count supports this clone. The rearrangement joins TRBV19 to TRBJ1-1; D unclear. The germline CDR1 and CDR2 sequences are LNHDA and SQIVND (reference sequence). Deletions cut 2 bases from V and 0 bases from J, with 7 bases between. CDR3 size: 14 residues. This CDR3 is CASSISVMNTEAFF. CDR3 nucleotide sequence: TGTGCCAGTAGTATATCGGTAATGAACACTGAAGCTTTCTTT.

The chain couples TRBV5-8 to TRBJ1-3; the D is unclear. Trimming cost V 0 bases and J 0 bases, with 7 bases left between them. The CDR3 contains 15 residues. CDR1 and CDR2 (germline): SGHTS, YDEGEE. In DNA, the CDR3 is TGTGCCAGCAGCTTGGACGCGGGCTCTGGAAACACCATATATTTT. Translation gives CASSLDAGSGNTIYF. The full variable domain, completed using reference TRBV5-8 and TRBJ1-3, is EAGVTQSPTHLIKTRGQQATLRCSPISGHTSVYWYQQALGLGLQFLLWYDEGEERNRGNFPPRFSGRQFPNYSSELNVNALELEDSALYLCASSLDAGSGNTIYFGEGSWLTVV.

This chain connects TRBV2 to TRBJ1-1; D perhaps matches TRBD1 (5 bases). Germline V gene data show CDR1 as SNHLY and CDR2 as FYNNEI. Trimming removed 6 bases from V and 0 bases from J, with 17 bases in between. The CDR3 consists of 16 residues. CDR3 nucleotides: TGTGCCAGCAGCCGCGGGGACTTATGGCTGAACACTGAAGCTTTCTTT. This encodes CASSRGDLWLNTEAFF. Drawing the rest from reference TRBV2 and TRBJ1-1, the complete variable domain is EPEVTQTPSHQVTQMGQEVILRCVPISNHLYFYWYRQILGQKVEFLVSFYNNEISEKSEIFDDQFSVERPDGSNFTLKIRSTKLEDSAMYFCASSRGDLWLNTEAFFGQGTRLTVV.

The chain is built from TRBV18 and TRBJ2-1, with 7 bases that match TRBD2. The CDR3 totals 15 residues. V lost 4 bases, J lost 0 bases, and 3 bases stayed unmatched. Germline V gene data show CDR1 as KGHSH and CDR2 as LQKENI. This CDR3 is CASSRDYSSYNEQFF. The CDR3 DNA reads as TGTGCCAGCTCACGGGACTATAGCTCCTACAATGAGCAGTTCTTC.

The rearrangement links TRBV9 to TRBJ2-5; 10 nucleotides align to TRBD2. J lost 3 bases, V lost 4 bases, and 9 bases had no gene match. The CDR3 sequence is 16 residues long. Germline V gene lookup returns CDR1 SGDLS and CDR2 YYNGEE. CDR3: CASSPFLAGGEETQYF. CDR3 coding DNA: TGTGCCAGCAGCCCCTTTTTAGCGGGGGGAGAAGAGACCCAGTACTTC.

The chain uses TRBV7-6 and TRBJ2-7, with 9 bases identical to TRBD2. Germline V gene data show CDR1 as SGHVS and CDR2 as FNYEAQ. The CDR3 is 15 residues long. The ends lost 5 bases at V and 4 bases at J; junction bases unmatched: 9. The chain's CDR3 is CASSPRVAGEYEQYF. CDR3 in DNA: TGTGCCAGCAGCCCCCGGGTAGCGGGAGAGTACGAGCAGTACTTC.

The rearrangement uses TRBV30 and TRBJ1-4; D remains unclear. Trimming cost V 3 bases and J 7 bases, with 15 bases left between them. The CDR3 sequence is 14 residues long. Germline loops: CDR1 GTSNPN, CDR2 SVGIG (reference sequence). In DNA form, the CDR3 reads TGTGCCTGGAGCCCTACCGCGGGCGGTGAAAAACTGTTTTTT. It translates to CAWSPTAGGEKLFF.

The rearrangement joins TRBV27 to TRBJ1-1, with D perhaps TRBD1 (6 bases). The CDR3 contains 13 residues. V gave up 4 bases and J gave up 3 bases, with 9 bases separating them. The germline V gene encodes CDR1 MNHEY and CDR2 SMNVEV (reference sequence). CDR3 protein: CASSYRVDTEAFF. CDR3 DNA sequence: TGTGCCAGCAGTTACAGGGTTGACACTGAAGCTTTCTTT.

The chain uses TRBV14 and TRBJ1-1; D might be TRBD1 (5 bases). V lost 1 base, J lost 1 base, and 7 bases lay in between. The CDR3 spans 14 residues. Germline values: CDR1 SGHDN, CDR2 FVKESK. The CDR3 protein is CASSQVGGNTEAFF. The CDR3 nucleotides read TGTGCCAGCAGCCAAGTGGGGGGGAACACTGAAGCTTTCTTT. Together with reference TRBV14 and TRBJ1-1, the CDR3 gives the full variable domain: EAGVTQFPSHSVIEKGQTVTLRCDPISGHDNLYWYRRVMGKEIKFLLHFVKESKQDESGMPNNRFLAERTGGTYSTLKVQPAELEDSGVYFCASSQVGGNTEAFFGQGTRLTVV.

The gene calls are TRBV19 and TRBJ2-2, with D maybe TRBD1 (6 bases). Trimming pared 3 bases from V and 6 bases from J, leaving 11 bases between. Germline V gene lookup returns CDR1 LNHDA and CDR2 SQIVND (reference sequence). This CDR3 comprises 14 residues. The CDR3 nucleotides are TGTGCCAGTAGTATCGGACAGTTTTCCGGGGAGCTGTTTTTT. Translated: CASSIGQFSGELFF.

The rearrangement joins TRBV19 to TRBJ2-2, with 11 bases fitting TRBD1. The germline V gene has CDR1 LNHDA and CDR2 SQIVND (reference sequence). The V gene end was trimmed by 7 bases and the J gene end by 4 bases; junction bases not matched to a gene: 8. The CDR3 is 16 amino acids. The CDR3 loop is CASTLGQGAVTGELFF. The DNA of the CDR3 is TGTGCCAGTACCCTAGGACAGGGGGCCGTCACCGGGGAGCTGTTTTTT.

This sequence joins TRBV5-1 and TRBJ2-1; 13 bases match TRBD2. Germline V gene lookup returns CDR1 SGHRS and CDR2 YFSETQ. Trimming removed 4 bases from V and 0 bases from J; junction bases left unmatched: 7. The length of the CDR3 is 18 residues. CDR3 residues: CASSPTSGGPSSYNEQFF. The CDR3 DNA reads as TGCGCCAGCAGCCCGACTAGCGGGGGGCCTAGCTCCTACAATGAGCAGTTCTTC. The full variable domain, in which reference TRBV5-1 and TRBJ2-1 provide the parts outside the CDR3, is KAGVTQTPRYLIKTRGQQVTLSCSPISGHRSVSWYQQTPGQGLQFLFEYFSETQRNKGNFPGRFSGRQFSNSRSEMNVSTLELGDSALYLCASSPTSGGPSSYNEQFFGPGTRLTVL.

This CDR3 is CASSIVRQPQETQYF. The DNA of the CDR3 is TGTGCCAGTAGTATAGTACGACAGCCTCAAGAGACCCAGTACTTC. The J gene is TRBJ2-5, the V gene TRBV19, with D possibly being TRBD1 (5 bases). Trimming took 1 base from V and 2 from J, leaving 11 bases between them. Germline V gene lookup returns CDR1 LNHDA and CDR2 SQIVND (reference sequence). The CDR3 is 15 amino acids.

This chain uses TRBV29-1 with TRBJ1-2; D is possibly TRBD1 (5 bases). V gave up 2 bases and J gave up 6 bases, with 13 bases separating them. Germline V CDR1 and CDR2: SQVTM, ANQGSEA. This CDR3 spans 13 amino acids. For the CDR3, the DNA is TGCAGCGTTGAACCCAGGGAGGTGAATGGCTACACCTTC. Protein sequence: CSVEPREVNGYTF.

The V gene is TRBV20-1, the J gene TRBJ1-5, with D maybe TRBD1 (6 bases). Germline V lookup: CDR1 DFQATT, CDR2 SNEGSKA (reference sequence). Trimming cost V 3 bases and J 6 bases, with 21 bases left between them. The CDR3 length is 16 residues. CDR3 sequence: CSASLGLTQGSQPQHF. CDR3 sequence (DNA): TGCAGTGCTAGTCTGGGGTTGACACAGGGAAGTCAGCCCCAGCATTTT.